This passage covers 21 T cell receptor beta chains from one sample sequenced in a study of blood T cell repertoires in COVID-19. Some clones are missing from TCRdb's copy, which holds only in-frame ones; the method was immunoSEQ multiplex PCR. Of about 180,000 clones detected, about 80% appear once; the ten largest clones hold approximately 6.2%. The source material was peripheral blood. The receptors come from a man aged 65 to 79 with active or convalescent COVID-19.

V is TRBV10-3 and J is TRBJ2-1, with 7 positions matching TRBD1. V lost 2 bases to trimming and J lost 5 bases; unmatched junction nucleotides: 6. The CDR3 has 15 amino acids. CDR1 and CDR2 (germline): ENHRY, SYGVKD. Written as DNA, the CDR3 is TGTGCCATCAGTGAGGGACAGGACACCGACAATGAGCAGTTCTTC. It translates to CAISEGQDTDNEQFF.

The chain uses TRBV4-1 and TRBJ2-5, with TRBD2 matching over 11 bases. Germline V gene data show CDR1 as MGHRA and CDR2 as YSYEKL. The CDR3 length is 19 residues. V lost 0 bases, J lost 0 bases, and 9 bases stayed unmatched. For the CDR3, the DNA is TGCGCCAGCAGCCAAGAAGTTACTAGCGGGAGAGGGAACCAAGAGACCCAGTACTTC. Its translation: CASSQEVTSGRGNQETQYF.

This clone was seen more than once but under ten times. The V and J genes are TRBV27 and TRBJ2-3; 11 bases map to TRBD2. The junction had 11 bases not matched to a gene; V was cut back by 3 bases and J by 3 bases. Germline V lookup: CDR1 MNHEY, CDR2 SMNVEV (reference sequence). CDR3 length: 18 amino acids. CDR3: CASSFLLAGATFTDTQYF. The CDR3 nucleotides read TGTGCCAGCAGTTTTCTACTAGCGGGAGCCACCTTTACAGATACGCAGTATTTT.

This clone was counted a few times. In DNA form, the CDR3 reads TGTGCCAGCAGCCCAGCGCTAACAGGTTTTAATGAGCAGTTCTTC. Translated, it gives CASSPALTGFNEQFF. The gene calls are TRBV5-4 and TRBJ2-1; a possible D gene is TRBD1 (5 bases). V lost 4 bases, J lost 7 bases, and 18 bases lay in between. Germline assignment: CDR1 SGHNT and CDR2 YYREEE (reference sequence). The CDR3 loop spans 15 amino acids.

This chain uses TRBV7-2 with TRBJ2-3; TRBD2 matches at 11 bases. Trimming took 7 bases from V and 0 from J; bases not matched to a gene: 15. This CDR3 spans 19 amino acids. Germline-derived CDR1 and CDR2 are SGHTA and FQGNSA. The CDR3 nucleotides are TGTGCCAGCACCACCCCCGGGACTAGCGGATACCTCAGCACAGATACGCAGTATTTT. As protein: CASTTPGTSGYLSTDTQYF.

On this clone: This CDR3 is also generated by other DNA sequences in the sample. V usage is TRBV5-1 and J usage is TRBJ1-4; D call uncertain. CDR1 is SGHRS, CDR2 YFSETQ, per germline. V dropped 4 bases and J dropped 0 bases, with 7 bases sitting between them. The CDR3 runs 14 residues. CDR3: CASSLGATNEKLFF. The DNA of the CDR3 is TGCGCCAGCAGCCTGGGAGCAACTAATGAAAAACTGTTTTTT.

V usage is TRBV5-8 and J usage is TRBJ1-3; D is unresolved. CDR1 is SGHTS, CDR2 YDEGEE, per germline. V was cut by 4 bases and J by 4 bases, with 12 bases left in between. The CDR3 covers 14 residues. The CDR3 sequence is CASSLRGEGNTIYF. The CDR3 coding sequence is TGTGCCAGCAGCCTGCGAGGAGAGGGAAACACCATATATTTT.

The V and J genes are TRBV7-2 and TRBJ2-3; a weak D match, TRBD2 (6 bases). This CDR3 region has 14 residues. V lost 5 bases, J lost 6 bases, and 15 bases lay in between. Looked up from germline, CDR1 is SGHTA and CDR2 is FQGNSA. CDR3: CASSPAGWEDTQYF. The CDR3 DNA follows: TGTGCCAGCAGCCCCGCGGGGTGGGAGGATACGCAGTATTTT.

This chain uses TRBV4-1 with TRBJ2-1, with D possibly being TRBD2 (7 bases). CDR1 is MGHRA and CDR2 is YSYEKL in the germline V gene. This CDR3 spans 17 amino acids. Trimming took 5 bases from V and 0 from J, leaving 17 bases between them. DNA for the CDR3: TGCGCCAGCAGCTCCCCAAGGGGGGGATCCTCCTACAATGAGCAGTTCTTC. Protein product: CASSSPRGGSSYNEQFF.

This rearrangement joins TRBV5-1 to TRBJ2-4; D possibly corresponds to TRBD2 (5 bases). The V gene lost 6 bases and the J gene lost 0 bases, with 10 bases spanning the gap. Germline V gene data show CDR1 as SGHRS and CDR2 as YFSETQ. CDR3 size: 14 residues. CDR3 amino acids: CASTSGIAKNIQYF. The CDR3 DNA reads TGCGCCAGCACCTCGGGAATAGCCAAAAACATTCAGTACTTC.

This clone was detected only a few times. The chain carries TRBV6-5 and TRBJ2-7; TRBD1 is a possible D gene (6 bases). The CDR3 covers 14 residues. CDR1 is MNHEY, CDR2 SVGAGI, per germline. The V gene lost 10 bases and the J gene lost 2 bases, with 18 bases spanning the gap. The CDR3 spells CATAGAGTTYEQYF. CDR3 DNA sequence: TGTGCCACTGCAGGGGCAGGTACCACCTACGAGCAGTACTTC.

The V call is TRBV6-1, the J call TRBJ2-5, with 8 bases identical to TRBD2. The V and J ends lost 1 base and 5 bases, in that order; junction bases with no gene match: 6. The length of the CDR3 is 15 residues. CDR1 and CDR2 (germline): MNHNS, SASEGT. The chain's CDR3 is CASSEEGSGVETQYF. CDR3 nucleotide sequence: TGTGCCAGCAGTGAAGAGGGTAGCGGGGTGGAGACCCAGTACTTC.

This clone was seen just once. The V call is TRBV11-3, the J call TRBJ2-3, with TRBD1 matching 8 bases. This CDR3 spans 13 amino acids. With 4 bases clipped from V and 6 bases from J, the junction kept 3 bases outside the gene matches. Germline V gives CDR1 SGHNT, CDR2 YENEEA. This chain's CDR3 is CASSSNRGDTQYF. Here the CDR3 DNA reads TGTGCCAGCAGCTCAAACAGGGGGGATACGCAGTATTTT.

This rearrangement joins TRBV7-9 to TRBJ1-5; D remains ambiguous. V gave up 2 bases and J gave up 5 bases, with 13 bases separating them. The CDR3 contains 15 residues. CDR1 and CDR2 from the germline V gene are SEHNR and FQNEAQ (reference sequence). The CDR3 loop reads CASSLLDGVDQPQHF. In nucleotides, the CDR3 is TGTGCCAGCAGCTTATTAGACGGGGTTGATCAGCCCCAGCATTTT.

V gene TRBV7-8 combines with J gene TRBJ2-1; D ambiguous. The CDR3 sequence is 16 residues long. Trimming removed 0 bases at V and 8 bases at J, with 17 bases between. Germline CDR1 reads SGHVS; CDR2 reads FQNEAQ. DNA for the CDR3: TGTGCCAGCAGCTTAGCTAAATACCCGAAAGAGGATGAGCAGTTCTTC. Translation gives CASSLAKYPKEDEQFF. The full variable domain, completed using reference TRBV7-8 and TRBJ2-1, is GAGVSQSPRYKVAKRGQDVALRCDPISGHVSLFWYQQALGQGPEFLTYFQNEAQLDKSGLPSDRFFAERPEGSVSTLKIQRTQQEDSAVYLCASSLAKYPKEDEQFFGPGTRLTVL.

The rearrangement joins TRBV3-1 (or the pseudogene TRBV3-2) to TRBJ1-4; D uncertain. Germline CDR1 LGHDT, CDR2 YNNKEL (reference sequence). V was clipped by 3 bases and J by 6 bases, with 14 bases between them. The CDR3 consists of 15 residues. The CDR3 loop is CASSQIRTYDEKLFF. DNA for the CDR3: TGTGCCAGCAGCCAGATTAGAACGTACGATGAAAAACTGTTTTTT.

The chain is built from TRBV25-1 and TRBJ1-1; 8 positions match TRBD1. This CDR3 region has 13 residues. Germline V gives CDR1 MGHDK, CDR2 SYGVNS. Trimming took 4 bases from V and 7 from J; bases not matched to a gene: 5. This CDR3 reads CASSATGVDEAFF. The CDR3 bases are TGTGCCAGCAGTGCGACAGGGGTAGATGAAGCTTTCTTT.

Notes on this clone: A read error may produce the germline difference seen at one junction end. CDR3 region: CASSIDRGHPFW. In nucleotides, the CDR3 is TGTGCCAGTAGTATAGATCGCGGACATCCCTTTTGG. This sequence joins TRBV19 and TRBJ2-7; a possible D gene is TRBD1 (5 bases). CDR1 is LNHDA and CDR2 is SQIVND in the germline V gene (reference sequence). This CDR3 contains 12 residues.

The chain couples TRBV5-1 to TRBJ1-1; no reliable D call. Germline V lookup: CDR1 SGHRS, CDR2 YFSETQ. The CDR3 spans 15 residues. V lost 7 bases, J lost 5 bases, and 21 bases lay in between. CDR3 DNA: TGCGCCAGCCGCGAGTCGACGGGTGAGGTGACTGAAGCTTTCTTT. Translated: CASRESTGEVTEAFF.

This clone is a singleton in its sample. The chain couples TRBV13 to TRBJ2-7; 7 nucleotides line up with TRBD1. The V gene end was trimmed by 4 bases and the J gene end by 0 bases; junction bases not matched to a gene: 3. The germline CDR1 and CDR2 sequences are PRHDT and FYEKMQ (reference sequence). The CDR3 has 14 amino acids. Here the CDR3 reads CASSSRDSSYEQYF. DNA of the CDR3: TGTGCCAGCAGCTCCCGGGACAGCTCCTACGAGCAGTACTTC. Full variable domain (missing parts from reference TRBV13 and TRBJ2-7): AAGVIQSPRHLIKEKRETATLKCYPIPRHDTVYWYQQGPGQDPQFLISFYEKMQSDKGSIPDRFSAQQFSDYHSELNMSSLELGDSALYFCASSSRDSSYEQYFGPGTRLTVT.

This CDR3 is CASIGGPSSYNEQFF. The CDR3 DNA sequence: TGTGCTAGTATAGGGGGCCCTAGCTCCTACAATGAGCAGTTCTTC. The rearrangement uses TRBV12-5 and TRBJ2-1; 7 bases are shared with TRBD1. Germline CDR1 LGHNT, CDR2 FRNRAP. Trimming took 8 bases from V and 0 from J; bases not matched to a gene: 7. The CDR3 loop spans 15 amino acids.